This T cell receptor beta chain is drawn from a study of shared clonotypes between healthy human individuals. Sequencing was performed with immunoSEQ multiplex PCR; in TCRdb, only in-frame clones are kept and a portion is missing. Of about 490,000 clones in the sample, over 65% were seen once. Germline CDR1 SEHNR, CDR2 FQNEAQ (reference sequence). The CDR3 runs to 15 residues. The germline V and J ends were trimmed by 5 bases and 0 bases, with 10 bases remaining between them. The sample was PBMCs. This receptor was obtained from a woman between 40 and 50 years old in good health. Some clones in this sample may be carry-over from other donors' samples. J is TRBJ1-4 and V is TRBV7-9; D call uncertain. The CDR3 reads CASSGVITTNEKLFF. For the CDR3, the DNA is TGTGCCAGCAGCGGTGTAATAACAACTAATGAAAAACTGTTTTTT. Supplemented by reference TRBV7-9 and TRBJ1-4, the full variable domain reads DTGVSQNPRHKITKRGQNVTFRCDPISEHNRLYWYRQTLGQGPEFLTYFQNEAQLEKSRLLSDRFSAERPKGSFSTLEIQRTEQGDSAMYLCASSGVITTNEKLFFGSGTQLSVL.